This T cell receptor (beta chain) was retrieved from a study of blood T cell repertoires in COVID-19. As for the study in general: COVID-19 samples from acute and convalescent phases originated in the United States, Italy and Spain. PBMCs, B-cell-depleted T cells, or T cells were the source of the cDNA or gDNA that made up the material.

Original analysis: Estimated nucleated cell counts came from reference gene primer amplification. Produced via immunoSEQ multiplex PCR; TCRdb's table is partial and in-frame only. The D gene and trimming were derived from the DNA, and the V and J assignments and clone size from that table. The repertoire holds 200,000 or so clones, 80% to 90% seen once, with approximately 11% in the top ten. The CDR3 runs 17 residues. J lost 0 bases, V lost 2 bases, and 10 bases had no gene match. Germline V CDR1 and CDR2: SEHNR, FQNEAQ (reference sequence). The rearrangement links TRBV7-9 to TRBJ2-7, with 7 nucleotides matching TRBD2. The TCR originated in a human donor with active or convalescent COVID-19. The donor label of this sample is uncertain. The sequenced sample consisted of peripheral blood. The CDR3: CASSLLERAGSSYEQYF. CDR3 in DNA: TGTGCCAGCAGCTTACTCGAGCGAGCGGGGAGCTCCTACGAGCAGTACTTC.